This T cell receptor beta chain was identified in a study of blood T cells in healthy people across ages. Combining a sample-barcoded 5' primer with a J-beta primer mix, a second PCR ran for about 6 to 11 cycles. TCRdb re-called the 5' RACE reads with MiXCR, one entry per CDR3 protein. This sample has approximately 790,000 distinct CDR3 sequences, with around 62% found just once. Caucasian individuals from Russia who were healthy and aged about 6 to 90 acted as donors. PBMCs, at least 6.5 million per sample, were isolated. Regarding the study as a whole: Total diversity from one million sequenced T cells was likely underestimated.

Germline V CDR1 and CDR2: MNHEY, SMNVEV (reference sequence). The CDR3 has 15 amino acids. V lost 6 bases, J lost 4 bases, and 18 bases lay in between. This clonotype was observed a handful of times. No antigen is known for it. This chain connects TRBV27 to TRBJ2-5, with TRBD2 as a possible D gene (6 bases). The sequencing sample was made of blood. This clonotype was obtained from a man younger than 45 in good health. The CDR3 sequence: CASRPGTSSVETQYF. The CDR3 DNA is TGTGCCAGCAGACCCGGGACTTCCTCAGTAGAGACCCAGTACTTC.